Following are 16 T cell receptor beta chains from one sample sequenced in a study of post-analysis software for immune sequencing data. Antigens for these TCRs are unknown. Study-wide results and limits: With TRBV5-6, TRBV5-1 and TRBV20-1 included, about five TRBV segments were more frequent in patients than in controls.

The TCR beta cDNA libraries contained unique molecular identifiers. TCRdb redid the calling of the PCR reads with MiXCR, one entry per CDR3 protein. Of 750,000 to 950,000 distinct CDR3 sequences listed, roughly 50% are singletons. Source material: blood. These receptors came from a girl aged 5 to 17 with multiple sclerosis.

V gene TRBV7-6 combines with J gene TRBJ1-2, with 7 positions matching TRBD1. Trimming removed 5 bases from V and 8 bases from J; junction bases left unmatched: 11. Germline V CDR1 and CDR2: SGHVS, FNYEAQ. There are 14 residues in the CDR3. The CDR3, as DNA: TGTGCCAGCAGCCCTAATCGACAGGGTGGCGGCTACACCTTC. It specifies CASSPNRQGGGYTF.

The rearrangement joins TRBV6-5 to TRBJ2-1, with 8 bases aligning to TRBD2. V gave up 6 bases and J gave up 9 bases; unmatched junction bases: 10. Per the germline V gene, CDR1 is MNHEY and CDR2 is SVGAGI. This CDR3 region has 14 residues. CDR3 DNA: TGTGCCAGCAGACCGGGACTAGTATCCAGTGAGCAGTTCTTC. It yields the protein CASRPGLVSSEQFF.

The J gene is TRBJ1-1, the V gene TRBV2; 8 bases agree with TRBD1. J was trimmed by 4 bases and V by 8 bases; bases with no gene match: 9. Germline CDR1 reads SNHLY; CDR2 reads FYNNEI. CDR3 length: 14 amino acids. CDR3 nucleotide sequence: TGTGCCAGCGGGTCAGGGGGCGGCGTCACTGAAGCTTTCTTT. This translates into CASGSGGGVTEAFF.

This clonotype has a handful of counts. The chain is built from TRBV29-1 and TRBJ1-1, with D perhaps TRBD1 (5 bases). CDR3 length: 15 residues. With 7 bases removed from V and 2 bases from J, the gap between germline ends came to 20 bases. Germline V CDR1 and CDR2: SQVTM, ANQGSEA. CDR3 in DNA: TGCAGCGCGTCGTTGGCGGGGGGACCCAACACTGAAGCTTTCTTT. The encoded protein is CSASLAGGPNTEAFF.

The V gene is TRBV15, the J gene TRBJ2-5, with TRBD2 as a possible D gene (6 bases). The last part of the DNA fits TRBJ2-7 better; the J call may be wrong. Germline CDR1 reads LNHNV; CDR2 reads YYDKDF (reference sequence). There are 17 residues in the CDR3. CDR3 protein: CATSSLTGRSADYEQYF. The CDR3, as DNA: TGTGCCACCAGCAGTTTAACCGGGAGATCGGCCGACTACGAGCAGTACTTC.

This clonotype was counted only a few times. The chain uses TRBV4-2 and TRBJ2-7; TRBD2 might be the D (7 bases). The germline V gene has CDR1 LGHNA and CDR2 YNFKEQ. V was pared by 5 bases and J by 7 bases, with 15 bases between. The CDR3 has 13 residues. The CDR3 region has the DNA TGTGCCAGCAGCTCGGGGGGCCGCGGGGAGCAGTACTTC. This codes for CASSSGGRGEQYF.

This chain links TRBV3-1 with TRBJ1-2, with 9 positions matching TRBD1. Germline V lookup: CDR1 LGHDT, CDR2 YNNKEL (reference sequence). Unmatched junction bases numbered 5, after V lost 3 bases and J lost 6 bases. The CDR3 loop spans 14 amino acids. The CDR3 nucleotides are TGTGCCAGCAGCCAGGCCGGGACAGGGAATGGCTACACCTTC. Protein: CASSQAGTGNGYTF.

This clonotype occurred once. V usage is TRBV20-1 and J usage is TRBJ1-2, with 10 bases that match TRBD1. This CDR3 is built from 15 residues. V shed 6 bases and J 4 bases; nucleotides not matched to a gene: 11. CDR1 and CDR2 from the germline V gene are DFQATT and SNEGSKA (reference sequence). The CDR3 sequence is CSAQLTGGASYGYTF. CDR3 DNA: TGCAGTGCCCAACTGACAGGGGGCGCATCCTATGGCTACACCTTC.

This clonotype has a single count. The CDR3 here is CAISEFGSEAGELFF. The CDR3 coding sequence is TGTGCCATCAGTGAGTTCGGTTCGGAGGCCGGGGAGCTGTTTTTT. This chain uses TRBV10-3 with TRBJ2-2; a weak D match, TRBD2 (5 bases). Trimming took 1 base from V and 6 from J, leaving 12 bases between them. Germline lookup yields CDR1 ENHRY and CDR2 SYGVKD. The CDR3 is made up of 15 amino acids.

This clonotype was picked up a small number of times. The J gene is TRBJ2-5, the V gene TRBV29-1; the D gene is possibly TRBD1 (5 bases). Germline V lookup: CDR1 SQVTM, CDR2 ANQGSEA. Trimming removed 3 bases from V and 1 base from J, with 12 bases in between. The CDR3 is 14 amino acids. The CDR3, as DNA: TGCAGCGTTGAGGCCAGGGTCTCCCAAGAGACCCAGTACTTC. It specifies CSVEARVSQETQYF. Full variable domain (missing parts from reference TRBV29-1 and TRBJ2-5): SAVISQKPSRDICQRGTSLTIQCQVDSQVTMMFWYRQQPGQSLTLIATANQGSEATYESGFVIDKFPISRPNLTFSTLTVSNMSPEDSSIYLCSVEARVSQETQYFGPGTRLLVL.

V gene TRBV2 combines with J gene TRBJ1-2; 9 nucleotides match TRBD1. CDR1 is SNHLY, CDR2 FYNNEI, per germline. After removal of 9 bases from V and 2 bases from J, the junction contained 13 bases not matched to a gene. The CDR3 loop spans 16 amino acids. CDR3 sequence: CARTTGGEHPNYGYTF. CDR3 nucleotides: TGTGCCAGGACCACAGGGGGCGAACATCCAAACTATGGCTACACCTTC.

The DNA for the CDR3 is TGTGCCAGCAGCCCTATACTCTACAATGAGCAGTTCTTC. Translation gives CASSPILYNEQFF. This rearrangement joins TRBV14 to TRBJ2-1; D not resolved. Germline CDR1 and CDR2: SGHDN and FVKESK. CDR3 length: 13 residues. The V end was cut by 4 bases, the J end by 3 bases, with 7 bases between.

The chain uses TRBV9 and TRBJ2-7, with D maybe TRBD2 (5 bases). The CDR3 consists of 15 residues. V was shortened by 0 bases and J by 3 bases, with 13 bases between the two germline ends. Germline-derived CDR1 and CDR2 are SGDLS and YYNGEE. The CDR3 coding sequence is TGTGCCAGCAGCGTAGAAGAACTAGGCAGCTACGAGCAGTACTTC. Protein product: CASSVEELGSYEQYF.

In its sample, this clonotype was seen a few times. The chain is built from TRBV5-1 and TRBJ2-5; D possibly corresponds to TRBD1 (6 bases). Germline-derived CDR1 and CDR2 are SGHRS and YFSETQ. The CDR3 contains 14 residues. Trimming left V 5 bases short and J 1 base short, with 12 bases between. This chain's CDR3 is CASSYRDTQETQYF. DNA of the CDR3: TGCGCCAGCAGTTATCGGGACACCCAAGAGACCCAGTACTTC.

The rearrangement uses TRBV20-1 and TRBJ2-5; 10 nucleotides agree with TRBD2. This CDR3 contains 16 residues. Germline V gives CDR1 DFQATT, CDR2 SNEGSKA (reference sequence). With V trimmed by 3 bases and J by 5 bases, 12 bases remained unmatched. CDR3 coding DNA: TGCAGTGCTAGTCTCGGCAGCGGGAGGGCCGGTGAGACCCAGTACTTC. It specifies CSASLGSGRAGETQYF.

The gene calls are TRBV7-3 and TRBJ1-4; D call uncertain. Trimming removed 1 base from V and 3 bases from J, with 9 bases in between. The CDR3 has 15 amino acids. Germline V gene data show CDR1 as SGHTA and CDR2 as FQGTGA. The CDR3 bases are TGTGCCAGCAGCTTAAGGGGATATCCTAATGAAAAACTGTTTTTT. It specifies CASSLRGYPNEKLFF.